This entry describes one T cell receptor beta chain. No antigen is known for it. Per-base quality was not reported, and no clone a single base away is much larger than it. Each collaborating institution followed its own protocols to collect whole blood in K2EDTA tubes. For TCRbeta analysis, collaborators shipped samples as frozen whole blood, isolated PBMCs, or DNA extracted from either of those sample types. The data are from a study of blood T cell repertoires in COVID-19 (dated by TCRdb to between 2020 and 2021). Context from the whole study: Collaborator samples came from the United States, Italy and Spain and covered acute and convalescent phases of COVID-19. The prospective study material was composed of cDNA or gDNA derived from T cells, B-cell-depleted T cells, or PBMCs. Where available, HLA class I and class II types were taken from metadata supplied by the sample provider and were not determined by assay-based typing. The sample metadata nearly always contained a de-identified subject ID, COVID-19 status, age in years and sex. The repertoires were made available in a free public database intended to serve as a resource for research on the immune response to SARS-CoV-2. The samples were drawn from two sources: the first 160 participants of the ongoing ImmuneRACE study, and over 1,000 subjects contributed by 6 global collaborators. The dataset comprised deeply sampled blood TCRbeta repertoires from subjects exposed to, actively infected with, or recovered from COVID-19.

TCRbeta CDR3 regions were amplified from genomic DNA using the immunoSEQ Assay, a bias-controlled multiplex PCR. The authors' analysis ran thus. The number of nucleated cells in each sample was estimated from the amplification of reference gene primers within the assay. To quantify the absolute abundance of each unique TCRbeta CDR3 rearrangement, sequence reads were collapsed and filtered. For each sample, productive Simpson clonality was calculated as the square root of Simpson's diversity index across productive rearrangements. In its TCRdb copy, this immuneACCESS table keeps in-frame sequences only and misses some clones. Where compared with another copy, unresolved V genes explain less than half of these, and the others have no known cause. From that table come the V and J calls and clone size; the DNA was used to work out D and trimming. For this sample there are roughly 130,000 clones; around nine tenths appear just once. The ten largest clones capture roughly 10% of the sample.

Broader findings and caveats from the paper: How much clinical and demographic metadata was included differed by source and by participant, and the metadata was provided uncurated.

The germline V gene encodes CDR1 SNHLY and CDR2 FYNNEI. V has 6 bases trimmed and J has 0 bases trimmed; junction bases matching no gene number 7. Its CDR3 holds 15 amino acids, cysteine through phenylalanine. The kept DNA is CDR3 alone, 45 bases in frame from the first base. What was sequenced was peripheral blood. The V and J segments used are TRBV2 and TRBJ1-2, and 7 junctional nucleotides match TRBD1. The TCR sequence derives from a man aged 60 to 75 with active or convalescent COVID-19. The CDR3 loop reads CASRSDRAPNYGYTF. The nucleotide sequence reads TGTGCCAGCAGATCAGACAGGGCACCTAACTATGGCTACACCTTC.